The 27 T cell receptor beta chains below all came from one sample that was sequenced in a study of T cell responses to AZD1222 COVID-19 vaccine. Repertoires were generated with immunoSEQ multiplex PCR, while TCRdb's copy carries only in-frame clones and drops some. Of 65,000 to 90,000 clones in the sample, about nine tenths are singletons; the top ten hold less than 20%. Sequences were derived from peripheral blood, sampled on day 0 of AZD1222 vaccination. Receptors originate from an adult in good health.

The V call is TRBV21-1, the J call TRBJ2-1; TRBD2, the D gene given by the table, was not confirmed from the DNA. TRBV21-1 is marked as a pseudogene. The CDR3 is 15 amino acids. CDR3: CASRFLYRDFNEQFF. Written as DNA, the CDR3 is TGTGCCAGCAGGTTCCTTTACCGGGACTTCAATGAGCAGTTCTTC.

The J gene is TRBJ1-5, the V gene TRBV4-3; D not resolved. Germline V lookup: CDR1 LGHNA, CDR2 YSLEER. CDR3 length equals 16 residues. V was shortened by 0 bases and J by 1 base, with 10 bases between the two germline ends. CDR3: CASSQDLPGSNQPQHF. The DNA for the CDR3 is TGCGCCAGCAGCCAAGATCTTCCCGGCAGCAATCAGCCCCAGCATTTT.

The CDR3 DNA is TGTGCCTGGAGTCTCGGGGCAAATGAGCAGTTCTTC. It codes for CAWSLGANEQFF. The V call is TRBV30, the J call TRBJ2-1; D assignment may be TRBD1 or TRBD2 (5 bases each). The V end lost 2 bases, the J end lost 7 bases, and 9 bases lay between the germline ends. In germline, CDR1 is GTSNPN, CDR2 SVGIG (reference sequence). CDR3 length: 12 residues.

This chain joins TRBV7-4 and TRBJ1-5, with 12 bases fitting TRBD1. CDR3 length: 20 amino acids. Germline V lookup: CDR1 SGHVT, CDR2 SQSDAQ. The V segment lost 2 bases and the J segment 0 bases; nucleotides outside the gene matches: 11. The CDR3 protein is CASSLSWGQGARNSNQPQHF. CDR3 nucleotides: TGTGCCAGCAGCTTATCTTGGGGACAGGGGGCGAGGAATAGCAATCAGCCCCAGCATTTT.

The V call is TRBV5-6, the J call TRBJ2-7; D is tentatively TRBD1 or TRBD2 (5 bases each). There are 12 residues in the CDR3. The V and J ends lost 4 bases and 7 bases respectively, with 12 bases between them. Germline V gene data show CDR1 as SGHDT and CDR2 as YYEEEE. The CDR3: CASSGAGMEQYF. The CDR3 DNA reads as TGTGCCAGCAGCGGGGCGGGTATGGAGCAGTACTTC.

The chain combines TRBV10-2 with TRBJ1-5; weak D call: TRBD1 (5 bases). Germline lookup yields CDR1 WSHSY and CDR2 SAAADI. This CDR3 region has 14 residues. Trimming took 3 bases from V and 9 from J, leaving 15 bases between them. The CDR3 spells CASSEGQGFSPQHF. The DNA for the CDR3 is TGCGCCAGCAGTGAAGGGCAGGGTTTCTCGCCCCAGCATTTT.

The gene calls are TRBV7-3 and TRBJ2-7, with D perhaps matching TRBD1 or TRBD2 (5 bases each). The CDR3 covers 13 residues. Per germline, CDR1 SGHTA and CDR2 FQGTGA. Trimming removed 3 bases at V and 3 bases at J, with 9 bases between. The CDR3 DNA sequence: TGTGCCAGCAGCTTGGGACCTATCTACGAGCAGTACTTC. This sequence encodes CASSLGPIYEQYF.

V usage is TRBV28 and J usage is TRBJ2-7; 8 positions agree with TRBD1. The CDR3 has 12 amino acids. The junction had 7 bases not matched to a gene; V was cut back by 6 bases and J by 9 bases. Germline values: CDR1 MDHEN, CDR2 SYDVKM. DNA of the CDR3: TGTGCCAGCAGCCCCGCCGGGACAGGGCAGTACTTC. It encodes CASSPAGTGQYF.

The chain joins TRBV4-2 to TRBJ1-5, with a tentative D call TRBD1 (5 bases). The CDR3 is made up of 17 amino acids. With 0 bases removed from V and 7 bases from J, the gap between germline ends came to 19 bases. In germline, CDR1 is LGHNA, CDR2 YNFKEQ. CDR3 amino acids: CASSQDVGEVERQPQHF. CDR3 nucleotide sequence: TGTGCCAGCAGCCAAGATGTAGGGGAAGTCGAAAGGCAGCCCCAGCATTTT.

The V gene is TRBV10-3, the J gene TRBJ1-6, with a weak D call TRBD1 (5 bases). Trimming left V 2 bases short and J 6 bases short, with 11 bases between. The germline V gene has CDR1 ENHRY and CDR2 SYGVKD. The CDR3 has 15 amino acids. CDR3 residues: CAISEVGTVNSPLHF. For the CDR3, the DNA is TGTGCCATCAGTGAGGTTGGGACGGTTAATTCACCCCTCCACTTT.

The chain uses TRBV27 and TRBJ2-7; D is possibly TRBD2 (7 bases). Per germline, CDR1 MNHEY and CDR2 SMNVEV (reference sequence). The CDR3 spans 14 residues. The germline V and J ends were trimmed by 5 bases and 4 bases, with 15 bases remaining between them. CDR3 in DNA: TGTGCCAGCAGTGGGGACGGGGGGCCATACGAGCAGTACTTC. It specifies CASSGDGGPYEQYF.

V usage is TRBV9 and J usage is TRBJ2-7, with 9 nucleotides matching TRBD1. With V trimmed by 0 bases and J by 5 bases, 6 bases remained unmatched. Germline values: CDR1 SGDLS, CDR2 YYNGEE. The CDR3 sequence is 15 residues long. CDR3 DNA sequence: TGTGCCAGCAGCGTAGGGAGCGACAGGGGGAACGAGCAGTACTTC. Protein product: CASSVGSDRGNEQYF.

This chain joins TRBV28 and TRBJ2-7; TRBD1 agrees at 7 bases. V shed 8 bases, J shed 2 bases, and the junction held 12 bases outside the gene matches. The CDR3 sequence is 15 residues long. Germline V lookup: CDR1 MDHEN, CDR2 SYDVKM. For the CDR3, the DNA is TGTGCCAGCGCTTCACCCGGGGACAGTCCCTACGAGCAGTACTTC. As protein: CASASPGDSPYEQYF.

With regard to this clone: The same CDR3 is also encoded by other DNA sequences in this sample. In DNA form, the CDR3 reads TGCGCCAGCACAGGGACAGGGGGTTCCACAGATACGCAGTATTTT. It yields the protein CASTGTGGSTDTQYF. The rearrangement uses TRBV10-2 and TRBJ2-3; 11 positions match TRBD1. CDR1 is WSHSY and CDR2 is SAAADI in the germline V gene. CDR3 length: 15 amino acids. V lost 7 bases to trimming and J lost 2 bases; unmatched junction nucleotides: 5.

This clone showed up just a few times. This rearrangement joins TRBV5-4 to TRBJ1-1; D not certain. Looked up from germline, CDR1 is SGHNT and CDR2 is YYREEE (reference sequence). Trimming left V 3 bases short and J 0 bases short, with 9 bases between. CDR3 size: 14 residues. The CDR3 region is CASSSDQVNTEAFF. CDR3 DNA: TGTGCCAGCAGCTCTGATCAGGTGAACACTGAAGCTTTCTTT.

V is TRBV6-5 and J is TRBJ1-2, with 7 bases identical to TRBD1. This CDR3 has 15 amino acids. The V gene end was trimmed by 0 bases and the J gene end by 7 bases; junction bases not matched to a gene: 8. CDR1 is MNHEY and CDR2 is SVGAGI in the germline V gene. The CDR3 here is CASSYSSSGGTGYTF. In nucleotides, the CDR3 is TGTGCCAGCAGTTACTCGAGTTCAGGGGGTACTGGCTACACCTTC.

The rearrangement uses TRBV7-3 and TRBJ2-3; D remains unclear. CDR3 length equals 15 residues. The ends were cut back, 1 base at V and 0 bases at J, with 8 bases in the middle. Germline V gives CDR1 SGHTA, CDR2 FQGTGA. CDR3 nucleotide sequence: TGTGCCAGCAGCTTAAAGGTGTCTAGCACAGATACGCAGTATTTT. It translates to CASSLKVSSTDTQYF.

Regarding this clone: Germline is not matched at one junction end, which may reflect a read error. This chain connects TRBV7-7 to TRBJ2-2, with 8 bases matching TRBD1. CDR1 and CDR2 from the germline V gene are SSHAT and FNYEAQ (reference sequence). The CDR3 loop spans 18 amino acids. The CDR3 nucleotides are TGTGCTAGCAGCCCACTCCCGGGACAGGACAAGAACACCGGGGAGCTGTTTTTT. Translation: CASSPLPGQDKNTGELFF.

V usage is TRBV19 and J usage is TRBJ1-1; TRBD1 matches at 7 bases. The CDR3 totals 15 residues. Trimming at V came to 4 bases and at J to 3 bases, leaving 8 bases not matched to a gene. The germline V gene has CDR1 LNHDA and CDR2 SQIVND (reference sequence). DNA for the CDR3: TGTGCCAGTAGTACTCACACAGGGGAGTACACTGAAGCTTTCTTT. Protein: CASSTHTGEYTEAFF.

The genes are TRBV24-1 and TRBJ2-7; D gene uncertain. The CDR3 totals 14 residues. Trimming removed 2 bases from V and 4 bases from J, with 11 bases in between. The germline V gene encodes CDR1 KGHDR and CDR2 SFDVKD. CDR3 sequence reads: CATSDSDWPYEQYF. The CDR3 DNA sequence: TGTGCCACCAGTGATTCCGACTGGCCGTACGAGCAGTACTTC.

The rearrangement uses TRBV5-1 and TRBJ2-1; tentative D call: TRBD1 (7 bases). The CDR3 consists of 14 residues. Germline lookup yields CDR1 SGHRS and CDR2 YFSETQ. V lost 2 bases, J lost 6 bases, and 12 bases lay in between. The chain's CDR3 is CASSFGQGGNEQFF. For the CDR3, the DNA is TGCGCCAGCAGCTTTGGGCAGGGGGGCAATGAGCAGTTCTTC. Based on the CDR3 plus reference TRBV5-1 and TRBJ2-1, the full variable domain is KAGVTQTPRYLIKTRGQQVTLSCSPISGHRSVSWYQQTPGQGLQFLFEYFSETQRNKGNFPGRFSGRQFSNSRSEMNVSTLELGDSALYLCASSFGQGGNEQFFGPGTRLTVL.

The chain uses TRBV25-1 and TRBJ2-7; no firm D call. This CDR3 contains 14 residues. V lost 2 bases and J lost 1, with 9 bases in between. Germline V gene data show CDR1 as MGHDK and CDR2 as SYGVNS. This CDR3 is CASSEGGESYEQYF. CDR3 DNA sequence: TGTGCCAGCAGTGAAGGTGGAGAATCCTACGAGCAGTACTTC.

The DNA of the CDR3 is TGCGCCAGCAGCTTGGTAGGCAGGGAGCAGTACTTC. It encodes CASSLVGREQYF. This chain joins TRBV5-1 and TRBJ2-7; no definite D call. This CDR3 contains 12 residues. With 0 bases removed from V and 7 bases from J, the gap between germline ends came to 8 bases. The V gene's germline CDR1 is SGHRS and CDR2 YFSETQ.

V usage is TRBV5-4 and J usage is TRBJ2-7; 9 bases align to TRBD1. V was clipped by 4 bases and J by 2 bases; unmatched bases: 4. The CDR3 spans 14 residues. Germline V CDR1 and CDR2: SGHNT, YYREEE (reference sequence). The CDR3 DNA follows: TGTGCCAGCAGCAGCGACAGGGGGGCCTACGAGCAGTACTTC. Protein sequence: CASSSDRGAYEQYF.

The rearrangement joins TRBV7-2 to TRBJ2-4; D may be TRBD1 or TRBD2 (5 bases each). Per the germline V gene, CDR1 is SGHTA and CDR2 is FQGNSA. Between the trimmed V and J ends, which lost 4 bases and 1 base, there was a span of 11 bases. The CDR3 loop spans 15 amino acids. For the CDR3, the DNA is TGTGCCAGCAGCTCAAACCGGGACGCCAAAAACATTCAGTACTTC. Translating gives CASSSNRDAKNIQYF.

V gene TRBV11-2 combines with J gene TRBJ2-7; the D is unclear. V lost 1 base and J lost 5, with 6 bases in between. Germline values: CDR1 SGHAT, CDR2 FQNNGV. This CDR3 is 12 amino acids long. CDR3 amino acids: CASSLVTDEQYF. In DNA form, the CDR3 reads TGTGCCAGCAGCTTAGTCACGGACGAGCAGTACTTC.

CDR3: CASTKGSGKSTDTQYF. The CDR3, as DNA: TGTGCCAGCACTAAAGGGAGCGGGAAGAGCACAGATACGCAGTATTTT. This chain uses TRBV28 with TRBJ2-3; 7 nucleotides line up with TRBD2. Germline values: CDR1 MDHEN, CDR2 SYDVKM. Germline trimming cut 7 bases from V and 0 bases from J; bases unmatched to any gene: 10. The CDR3 spans 16 residues.